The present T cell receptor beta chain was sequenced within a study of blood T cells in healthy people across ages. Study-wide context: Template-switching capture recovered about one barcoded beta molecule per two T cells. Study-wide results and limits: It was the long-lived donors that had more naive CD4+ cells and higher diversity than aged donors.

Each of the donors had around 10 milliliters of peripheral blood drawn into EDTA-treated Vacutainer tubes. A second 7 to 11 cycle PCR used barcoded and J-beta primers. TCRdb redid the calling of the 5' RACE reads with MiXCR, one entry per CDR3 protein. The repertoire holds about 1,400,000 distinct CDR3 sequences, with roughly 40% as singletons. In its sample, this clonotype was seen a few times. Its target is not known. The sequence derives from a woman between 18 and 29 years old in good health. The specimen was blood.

The CDR3 DNA sequence: TGTGCCAGCAGCGCGCTTATTTACCGGGACAGGGCCACTGAAGCTTTCTTT. This codes for CASSALIYRDRATEAFF. The V and J genes are TRBV21-1 and TRBJ1-1; the D call of TRBD1 is as the table states it, not checked on the DNA. TRBV21-1 is noted as a pseudogene. The CDR3 is made up of 17 amino acids.